This TCR beta chain was recovered during a study of shared clonotypes between healthy human individuals. Study at large: Samples came from a couple of female and a few male donors aged 18 to 49.

Investigators divided CD4+ cells into CD45RA+ naive and CD45RA-negative memory subsets. Germline CDR1 reads WNHNN; CDR2 reads SYGVQD (reference sequence). The CDR3 totals 11 residues. V lost 3 bases, J lost 11 bases, and 8 bases lay in between. Method: immunoSEQ multiplex PCR; TCRdb's copy keeps in-frame clones and lacks some. The profile shows fewer than 400,000 clones, around 72% of them singletons. This chain links TRBV10-1 with TRBJ2-1; the D gene is possibly TRBD2 (5 bases). The sequence came from a young man in good health. The sequencing input was memory CD4+ T cells sorted from blood. Indicated subset: CD45RA-negative fraction. The CDR3 spells CASSDSSKQFF. Written as DNA, the CDR3 is TGCGCCAGCAGTGATTCTAGCAAGCAGTTCTTC.